The 4 T cell receptor beta chains in this list originate from one sample, sequenced in a study of glioma-infiltrating T cells after dendritic cell vaccination. As to time point: after dendritic cell vaccination, including at tumor progression/relapse. Sequenced by immunoSEQ multiplex PCR; TCRdb stores in-frame clones only, minus some. The repertoire holds around 60,000 clones, with over 75% as singletons. The input for sequencing was blood, taken after dendritic cell vaccination. These receptor sequences come from a human donor with glioblastoma.

This sequence joins TRBV10-3 and TRBJ2-2, with TRBD2 matching over 12 bases. Looked up from germline, CDR1 is ENHRY and CDR2 is SYGVKD. V was pared by 4 bases and J by 2 bases, with 11 bases of the junction left unmatched. The CDR3 runs 19 residues. CDR3 nucleotide sequence: TGTGCCATCAGTGGTTGGTCCCTAGCGGGGGGGCCTAACACCGGGGAGCTGTTTTTT. Translating it yields CAISGWSLAGGPNTGELFF.

V usage is TRBV6-1 and J usage is TRBJ2-7, with 10 bases that match TRBD1. Germline lookup yields CDR1 MNHNS and CDR2 SASEGT. The CDR3 loop spans 13 amino acids. V was pared by 10 bases and J by 1 base, with 4 bases of the junction left unmatched. The CDR3: CATRDRGSYEQYF. CDR3 DNA sequence: TGTGCCACCCGGGACAGGGGTTCCTACGAGCAGTACTTC.

The sample holds one count of this clone. This rearrangement joins TRBV5-6 to TRBJ2-7; 9 positions agree with TRBD2. Germline assignment: CDR1 SGHDT and CDR2 YYEEEE. This CDR3 contains 17 residues. V lost 0 bases and J lost 3; bases outside the gene matches: 10. The DNA for the CDR3 is TGTGCCAGCAGCTTGGTCACATCAGGACTAGCGAACTACGAGCAGTACTTC. This gives the protein CASSLVTSGLANYEQYF.

V gene TRBV4-2 combines with J gene TRBJ2-3, with TRBD2 as a possible D gene (5 bases). Per germline, CDR1 LGHNA and CDR2 YNFKEQ. The V end was cut by 1 base, the J end by 6 bases, with 17 bases between. The CDR3 loop spans 16 amino acids. For the CDR3, the DNA is TGTGCCAGCAGCCAAGTGACTACCGGCACAGTGGATACGCAGTATTTT. Amino acids: CASSQVTTGTVDTQYF.